Each of the 5 T cell receptor beta chains below was sequenced from the same sample in a study of blood T cell repertoires in COVID-19. Sequenced by immunoSEQ multiplex PCR; TCRdb stores in-frame clones only, minus some. The sample carries some 260,000 clones, 88% recorded once. Sequencing was carried out using peripheral blood. The receptors shown here come from a woman aged 65 to 85 with COVID-19, enrolled during active disease.

The sample holds a few counts of this clone. V and J are TRBV11-2 and TRBJ2-1, with a tentative D call TRBD2 (6 bases). Trimming took off 2 bases at V and 9 bases at J, with 8 bases between the two ends. Germline CDR1 reads SGHAT; CDR2 reads FQNNGV. The CDR3 is made up of 12 amino acids. The CDR3: CASSLFGSEQFF. The CDR3 region has the DNA TGTGCCAGCAGCTTATTCGGGAGTGAGCAGTTCTTC. Full variable domain (rest looked up from reference TRBV11-2 and TRBJ2-1): EAGVAQSPRYKIIEKRQSVAFWCNPISGHATLYWYQQILGQGPKLLIQFQNNGVVDDSQLPKDRFSAERLKGVDSTLKIQPAKLEDSAVYLCASSLFGSEQFFGPGTRLTVL.

This clone was counted once. The rearrangement joins TRBV7-9 to TRBJ2-3; D possibly corresponds to TRBD1 (6 bases). The V gene lost 3 bases and the J gene lost 5 bases, with 9 bases spanning the gap. Germline V gene sequence: CDR1 SEHNR, CDR2 FQNEAQ (reference sequence). This CDR3 spans 13 amino acids. For the CDR3, the DNA is TGTGCCAGCAGCTTGGGGGCACAAGATACGCAGTATTTT. It encodes CASSLGAQDTQYF.

The J gene is TRBJ1-5, the V gene TRBV5-1; D uncertain. CDR1 and CDR2 (germline): SGHRS, YFSETQ. V lost 2 bases to trimming and J lost 2 bases, with 8 bases between them. There are 14 residues in the CDR3. The CDR3, as DNA: TGCGCCAGCAGCTTTTTGCCAGGCAATCAGCCCCAGCATTTT. Translation: CASSFLPGNQPQHF.

The V gene is TRBV28, the J gene TRBJ1-1; D is perhaps TRBD1 (5 bases). V was pared by 11 bases and J by 1 base, with 14 bases between. In germline, CDR1 is MDHEN, CDR2 SYDVKM. The CDR3 extends over 13 amino acids. CDR3 nucleotide sequence: TGTGCCCTAACGCGGGGGACGAACACTGAAGCTTTCTTT. It codes for CALTRGTNTEAFF.

The rearrangement joins TRBV5-4 to TRBJ2-7; possible D gene TRBD2, 6 bases. The CDR3 contains 16 residues. CDR1 and CDR2 (germline): SGHNT, YYREEE (reference sequence). V shed 0 bases and J shed 3 bases, with 16 bases lying between them. CDR3 DNA: TGTGCCAGCAGCTTGGGTGCGGGGCAGGGTCACTACGAGCAGTACTTC. It yields the protein CASSLGAGQGHYEQYF.